This T cell receptor (beta chain) was found in a study of beta chain features in type 1 diabetes. In the case of this clone: Its antigen is unknown.

Study results and caveats: Compared with healthy donors, patients appeared to share more similar naive, central memory and regulatory TCRB repertoires.

Germline CDR1 and CDR2: LNHDA and SQIVND (reference sequence). The CDR3 is made up of 14 amino acids. The ends were cut back, 6 bases at V and 3 bases at J, with 14 bases in the middle. Expressed TCRB transcripts were sequenced because the isolated RNA had all been reverse transcribed beforehand. Repertoires were generated with immunoSEQ multiplex PCR, while TCRdb's copy carries only in-frame clones and drops some. Among about 230,000 clones listed, over 8.5% were seen once. Material: naive CD4+ T cells from blood. The clonotype originates from a woman between 18 and 30 years old in good health. The gene calls are TRBV19 and TRBJ1-1; no definite D call. The CDR3 DNA reads TGTGCCAGTAGAAATTCGGGGTTTGACACTGAAGCTTTCTTT. Protein product: CASRNSGFDTEAFF.